This entry lists 10 T cell receptor beta chains sequenced from one sample in a study of early T cells in non-severe SARS-CoV-2 infection. TCRdb ran MiXCR on the 5' RACE reads and lists one entry per CDR3 protein. There are under 65,000 distinct CDR3 sequences in the sample; approximately 12% occur only once, and around 1.4% lies in the top ten. Source material: whole blood. The receptor source for this set is an adult who was a healthcare worker with PCR-confirmed SARS-CoV-2 infection or an uninfected control (not recorded which).

This clonotype was observed a handful of times. The rearrangement joins TRBV29-1 to TRBJ1-1; no clear D. Germline CDR1 and CDR2: SQVTM and ANQGSEA. Deletions cut 0 bases from V and 8 bases from J, with 4 bases between. The CDR3 sequence is 10 residues long. As DNA, the CDR3 is TGCAGCGTTGAAGATTTGGAAGCTTTCTTT. Its protein is CSVEDLEAFF.

The chain employs TRBV12-3 or TRBV12-4 and TRBJ2-1; D perhaps matches TRBD2 (6 bases). Trimming cost V 6 bases and J 5 bases, with 17 bases left between them. This CDR3 contains 15 residues. The CDR3 DNA follows: TGTGCCAGCAGCCGATACGGGAGCATCGACAATGAGCAGTTCTTC. Translated: CASSRYGSIDNEQFF.

This clonotype was observed a handful of times. The rearrangement links TRBV6-5 to TRBJ2-5; D ambiguous. Germline-derived CDR1 and CDR2 are MNHEY and SVGAGI. The CDR3 is made up of 13 amino acids. V was clipped by 2 bases and J by 4 bases, with 8 bases between them. CDR3 sequence: CASSYPGGETQYF. The CDR3 DNA reads as TGTGCCAGCAGTTACCCGGGTGGAGAGACCCAGTACTTC.

This clonotype was observed at least ten times. This chain joins TRBV9 and TRBJ2-7; 7 positions match TRBD1. CDR3 length: 15 amino acids. Trimming removed 0 bases from V and 7 bases from J; junction bases left unmatched: 10. The germline gives CDR1 SGDLS, CDR2 YYNGEE. The CDR3 nucleotides read TGTGCCAGCAGCGTAGGACCAGGGGGAACCTGGGAGCAGTACTTC. Protein product: CASSVGPGGTWEQYF. The full variable domain, completed using reference TRBV9 and TRBJ2-7, is DSGVTQTPKHLITATGQRVTLRCSPRSGDLSVYWYQQSLDQGLQFLIQYYNGEERAKGNILERFSAQQFPDLHSELNLSSLELGDSALYFCASSVGPGGTWEQYFGPGTRLTVT.

J is TRBJ1-3 and V is TRBV19, with 7 bases aligning to TRBD1. Trimming removed 5 bases from V and 0 bases from J; junction bases left unmatched: 7. The V gene's germline CDR1 is LNHDA and CDR2 SQIVND (reference sequence). The length of the CDR3 is 16 residues. The CDR3 bases are TGTGCCAGTAGTCTCTACCGGGACAGCTCTGGAAACACCATATATTTT. Protein product: CASSLYRDSSGNTIYF.

This clonotype was counted at least ten times. The chain joins TRBV20-1 to TRBJ2-5; 7 bases line up with TRBD2. CDR3 size: 15 residues. Per germline, CDR1 DFQATT and CDR2 SNEGSKA (reference sequence). V was clipped by 0 bases and J by 4 bases; unmatched bases: 8. The CDR3 region is CSARDRGSTGETQYF. In DNA form, the CDR3 reads TGCAGTGCTAGAGATCGCGGGAGTACGGGAGAGACCCAGTACTTC.

The chain is built from TRBV6-5 and TRBJ2-3, with D perhaps being TRBD1 or TRBD2 (6 bases each). Germline CDR1 MNHEY, CDR2 SVGAGI. The length of the CDR3 is 13 residues. The germline V and J ends were trimmed by 5 bases and 9 bases, with 15 bases remaining between them. CDR3 DNA sequence: TGTGCCAGCAGTGCGCTCGTGGGGGGCACGCAGTATTTT. The encoded protein is CASSALVGGTQYF.

This chain joins TRBV7-9 and TRBJ2-2; D is unresolved. Germline-derived CDR1 and CDR2 are SEHNR and FQNEAQ (reference sequence). V lost 2 bases and J 0 bases, leaving 7 bases between the germline ends. The CDR3 is 15 residues long. CDR3 loop: CASSLMLSNTGELFF. The CDR3 bases are TGTGCCAGCAGCTTAATGCTCTCGAACACCGGGGAGCTGTTTTTT.

This clonotype was counted between two and nine times. The V and J genes are TRBV5-4 and TRBJ1-1, with D unclear. V lost 0 bases, J lost 1 base, and 7 bases lay in between. This CDR3 is 14 amino acids long. Germline CDR1 and CDR2: SGHNT and YYREEE (reference sequence). The CDR3 DNA is TGTGCCAGCAGCTTGGAAGTCAGGAACACTGAAGCTTTCTTT. This encodes CASSLEVRNTEAFF.

This clonotype was counted many times. The V call is TRBV20-1, the J call TRBJ1-2, with no clear D. V gave up 0 bases and J gave up 6 bases, with 20 bases separating them. The CDR3 contains 16 residues. Germline loops: CDR1 DFQATT, CDR2 SNEGSKA (reference sequence). CDR3 nucleotide sequence: TGCAGTGCTAGAGAACCAATGATGGCACAGCTGAATGGCTACACCTTC. Residues: CSAREPMMAQLNGYTF.